The 27 T cell receptor beta chains given below trace back to one sample, sequenced in a study of T cells in women clearing cervical HPV infection. Profiling relied on immunoSEQ multiplex PCR, and the TCRdb table lists in-frame clones only, not all of them. Its table lists around 15,000 clones. Sequenced: blood buffy coat. Receptor source: a woman between 18 and 69 years old with a cervical HPV16 infection that either progressed to CIN3+ or cleared (not recorded which).

A note on this clone: The read falls 3 residues short of the CDR3 end, and the missing part is taken from the germline J gene. The rearrangement uses TRBV7-6 and TRBJ2-5, with D possibly being TRBD1 (6 bases). The CDR3 has 16 amino acids. In germline, CDR1 is SGHVS, CDR2 FNYEAQ. Trimming removed 1 base at V and 4 bases at J, with 16 bases between. CDR3 amino acids: CASSLEGRGRGETQYF. The DNA read from the CDR3 is TGTGCCAGCAGCTTAGAGGGCCGGGGCAGGGGAGAGACC.

On this clone: The observed sequence ends 3 residues before the CDR3 terminus, with the missing tail filled in from the germline J gene. The chain is built from TRBV10-2 and TRBJ1-4; 7 bases line up with TRBD1. Germline trimming cut 5 bases from V and 6 bases from J; bases unmatched to any gene: 6. This CDR3 is 14 amino acids long. Germline values: CDR1 WSHSY, CDR2 SAAADI. The CDR3 sequence: CASSSRGWDEKLFF. The DNA read from the CDR3 is TGCGCCAGCAGTAGCAGGGGGTGGGATGAAAAA.

The CDR3 bases that were read are TGTGCCAGCAGTTTGAGGGATTCACCC. Protein: CASSLRDSP. The full CDR3 sequence reads CASSLRDSPLHF. This sequence joins TRBV12-3 or TRBV12-4 and TRBJ1-6; no definite D call. The sequenced fragment ends 3 residues before the CDR3 boundary, so the rest is inferred from the germline J gene. Trimming removed 3 bases at V and 8 bases at J, with 5 bases between. The CDR3 runs to 12 residues.

Of note for this clone: The read ends 3 residues before the CDR3 terminus; that terminus is restored from the germline J gene. The chain joins TRBV7-6 to TRBJ1-1; 8 positions match TRBD1. Germline CDR1 is SGHVS and CDR2 is FNYEAQ. The CDR3 is made up of 17 amino acids. The V and J ends lost 5 bases and 2 bases, in that order; junction bases with no gene match: 13. The CDR3 sequence is CASSRSDRDLINTEAFF. The sequenced part of the CDR3 DNA is TGTGCCAGCAGCCGGTCGGACAGGGATCTTATAAACACTGAA.

This CDR3 reads CASTPRQRADTQYF. CDR3 bases read: TGTGCCAGCACTCCCCGGCAAAGGGCAGATACG. The V call is TRBV2, the J call TRBJ2-3, with D unclear. From the germline J gene comes the end of the CDR3, since the read stops 3 residues before it. Trimming removed 7 bases at V and 4 bases at J, with 15 bases between. This CDR3 region has 14 residues. CDR1 SNHLY and CDR2 FYNNEI come from the germline V gene.

Comment on this clone: The read finishes 3 residues shy of the CDR3 end, and the germline J gene is used to complete it. The rearrangement uses TRBV5-1 and TRBJ2-7, with 7 bases matching TRBD1. CDR1 is SGHRS, CDR2 YFSETQ, per germline. The CDR3 is 13 amino acids. Germline trimming cut 4 bases from V and 1 base from J; bases unmatched to any gene: 2. CDR3 bases read: TGCGCCAGCAGCACGACAGGGTCCTACGAG. This gives the protein CASSTTGSYE. The whole CDR3 is CASSTTGSYEQYF.

About this clone: Coverage ceases 3 residues before the CDR3 finishes, and the germline J gene fills in the end. The J gene is TRBJ1-1, the V gene TRBV20-1; D call uncertain. V dropped 2 bases and J dropped 4 bases, with 8 bases sitting between them. This CDR3 comprises 12 residues. Germline CDR1 DFQATT, CDR2 SNEGSKA (reference sequence). Here the CDR3 reads CSARSSGTEAFF. CDR3 DNA, as far as it was read: TGCAGTGCTAGATCCTCGGGCACTGAA.

On this clone itself: The CDR3 is cut off 3 residues early in the read; its end comes from the germline J gene. The chain combines TRBV30 with TRBJ1-1; TRBD1 matches 8 bases. This CDR3 is built from 17 residues. CDR1 and CDR2 (germline): GTSNPN, SVGIG (reference sequence). V lost 2 bases and J lost 1; bases outside the gene matches: 12. The chain's CDR3 is CAWSPLGRGLGNTEAFF. The sequenced CDR3 bases are TGTGCCTGGAGTCCCCTAGGCAGGGGGCTTGGGAACACTGAA.

Remarks on this clone: The CDR3 end is not reached by the read, which stops 3 residues before it; the germline J gene fills it in. The genes are TRBV10-2 and TRBJ2-2, with D uncertain. Germline V gives CDR1 WSHSY, CDR2 SAAADI. The CDR3 loop spans 14 amino acids. Between the trimmed V and J ends, which lost 6 bases and 0 bases, there was a span of 8 bases. The CDR3 spells CASRQSANTGELFF. CDR3 bases read: TGCGCCAGCAGACAGTCCGCGAACACCGGGGAG.

A remark on this clone: An end of the junction differs from the germline gene, which may be a read error. The observed sequence ends 3 residues before the CDR3 terminus, with the missing tail filled in from the germline J gene. This chain uses TRBV11-1 with TRBJ2-3; tentatively, D is TRBD1 (5 bases). From germline, CDR1 is SGHAT and CDR2 FQDESV (reference sequence). CDR3 length equals 14 residues. CDR3: CTSSLAQGTDTQYF. CDR3 DNA (partial): TGTACCAGCAGCTTAGCCCAGGGAACAGATACG.

Comment on this clone: The CDR3 end falls 3 residues outside the read, so it is completed with the germline J gene. The rearrangement joins TRBV7-8 to TRBJ2-7; TRBD2 matches at 8 bases. V was pared by 2 bases and J by 2 bases, with 5 bases of the junction left unmatched. CDR1 is SGHVS and CDR2 is FQNEAQ in the germline V gene. The CDR3 contains 15 residues. CDR3 bases read: TGTGCCAGCAGCTTAATGGTACTAGCGGCCTACGAG. Protein: CASSLMVLAAYE. The CDR3 in its entirety is CASSLMVLAAYEQYF. Looking up the rest from reference TRBV7-8 and TRBJ2-7 gives the full variable domain: GAGVSQSPRYKVAKRGQDVALRCDPISGHVSLFWYQQALGQGPEFLTYFQNEAQLDKSGLPSDRFFAERPEGSVSTLKIQRTQQEDSAVYLCASSLMVLAAYEQYFGPGTRLTVT.

Turning to this clone: The observed sequence ends 3 residues before the CDR3 terminus, with the missing tail filled in from the germline J gene. The chain has TRBV19 and TRBJ2-7, with 11 bases fitting TRBD2. Trimming took 3 bases from V and 6 from J; bases not matched to a gene: 13. In germline, CDR1 is LNHDA, CDR2 SQIVND (reference sequence). This CDR3 region has 17 residues. The CDR3 bases that were read are TGTGCCAGTAGTATTAATCCCCCACTAGCGGGGGTGTCCGAG. It yields the protein CASSINPPLAGVSE. The full CDR3 protein is CASSINPPLAGVSEQYF.

The CDR3 loop is CASSYSGESGNSPLHF. CDR3 DNA (partial): TGTGCCAGCAGTTACTCCGGCGAATCGGGGAATTCACCC. The V gene is TRBV6-2 or TRBV6-3, the J gene TRBJ1-6; D gene unclear. The CDR3 end lies 3 residues beyond the end of the read and is filled in from the germline J gene. Germline-derived CDR1 and CDR2 are MNHEY and SVGEGT. With 0 bases removed from V and 7 bases from J, the gap between germline ends came to 13 bases. The CDR3 runs 16 residues.

Of note for this clone: The CDR3 end lies 3 residues beyond the end of the read and is filled in from the germline J gene. V gene TRBV20-1 combines with J gene TRBJ2-4, with D possibly matching TRBD1 (5 bases). Germline CDR1 is DFQATT and CDR2 is SNEGSKA (reference sequence). The CDR3 spans 13 residues. Between the trimmed V and J ends, which lost 7 bases and 0 bases, there was a span of 10 bases. CDR3 sequence reads: CSGQGSAKNIQYF. The covered CDR3 bases are TGCAGTGGCCAGGGTTCAGCCAAAAACATT.

Turning to this clone: The observed sequence ends 3 residues before the CDR3 terminus, with the missing tail filled in from the germline J gene. This sequence joins TRBV7-8 and TRBJ2-7; 10 bases fit TRBD1. The J segment lost 2 bases and the V segment lost 2 bases, leaving 3 bases of the junction unmatched. Per the germline V gene, CDR1 is SGHVS and CDR2 is FQNEAQ. CDR3 length: 15 amino acids. The CDR3 reads CASSLQTGGPYEQYF. CDR3 DNA (partial): TGTGCCAGCAGCTTACAGACAGGGGGCCCCTACGAG.

With respect to this clone: Coverage ceases 3 residues before the CDR3 finishes, and the germline J gene fills in the end. The J gene is TRBJ1-1, the V gene TRBV19, with 9 bases lining up with TRBD1. The V segment lost 7 bases and the J segment 4 bases; nucleotides outside the gene matches: 4. CDR1 and CDR2 from the germline V gene are LNHDA and SQIVND (reference sequence). The CDR3 is 13 amino acids. Incomplete CDR3 DNA: TGTGCCAGTATCCTGGACAGGGGCACTGAA. It encodes CASILDRGTE. The complete CDR3 sequence is CASILDRGTEAFF. The whole variable domain, filled in from reference TRBV19 and TRBJ1-1, reads DGGITQSPKYLFRKEGQNVTLSCEQNLNHDAMYWYRQDPGQGLRLIYYSQIVNDFQKGDIAEGYSVSREKKESFPLTVTSAQKNPTAFYLCASILDRGTEAFFGQGTRLTVV.

In the case of this clone: The sequence runs out 3 residues before the end of the CDR3; the remainder is reconstructed from the germline J gene. The gene calls are TRBV27 and TRBJ1-6; D is uncertain. Germline loops: CDR1 MNHEY, CDR2 SMNVEV (reference sequence). This CDR3 region has 15 residues. V dropped 5 bases and J dropped 0 bases, with 8 bases sitting between them. CDR3 amino acids: CASSPLSSYNSPLHF. CDR3 DNA (partial): TGTGCCAGCAGTCCCCTAAGCTCCTATAATTCACCC.

About this clone itself: The read terminates 3 residues before the CDR3 end, so the remaining end is supplied by the germline J gene. V gene TRBV29-1 combines with J gene TRBJ1-1, with D unclear. The germline V gene encodes CDR1 SQVTM and CDR2 ANQGSEA. This CDR3 contains 13 residues. The V end was cut by 1 base, the J end by 1 base, with 7 bases between. The sequenced part of the CDR3 DNA is TGCAGCGTTGAAGGGGCACAGAACACTGAA. Translation gives CSVEGAQNTE. The CDR3 in its entirety is CSVEGAQNTEAFF.

On this clone itself: The CDR3 is cut off 3 residues early in the read; its end comes from the germline J gene. V and J are TRBV9 and TRBJ2-1; 12 bases fit TRBD2. CDR1 and CDR2 (germline): SGDLS, YYNGEE. J was trimmed by 8 bases and V by 4 bases; bases with no gene match: 7. The CDR3 is 15 residues long. Partial CDR3 DNA: TGTGCCAGCAGCTTACTAGCGGGGGGTAAGGATGAG. It codes for CASSLLAGGKDE. The CDR3 in full is CASSLLAGGKDEQFF.

About this clone itself: The observed sequence ends 3 residues before the CDR3 terminus, with the missing tail filled in from the germline J gene. The rearrangement uses TRBV5-1 and TRBJ1-1, with D possibly TRBD1 on 6 matching bases. Trimming stripped 5 bases from V and 4 bases from J, with 15 bases between. Germline CDR1 reads SGHRS; CDR2 reads YFSETQ. The CDR3 consists of 14 residues. CDR3 region: CASSHTGIPTEAFF. CDR3 bases read: TGCGCCAGCAGTCATACAGGGATCCCCACTGAA. Using reference TRBV5-1 and TRBJ1-1 for the parts outside the CDR3, the full variable domain is KAGVTQTPRYLIKTRGQQVTLSCSPISGHRSVSWYQQTPGQGLQFLFEYFSETQRNKGNFPGRFSGRQFSNSRSEMNVSTLELGDSALYLCASSHTGIPTEAFFGQGTRLTVV.

In regard to this clone: The read ends 3 residues before the CDR3 terminus; that terminus is restored from the germline J gene. The rearrangement links TRBV4-2 to TRBJ1-5, with TRBD1 identical over 7 bases. Germline loops: CDR1 LGHNA, CDR2 YNFKEQ. With 3 bases clipped from V and 2 bases from J, the junction kept 10 bases outside the gene matches. CDR3 length: 17 amino acids. CDR3 protein: CASSQEDREVRNQPQHF. Partial CDR3 DNA: TGTGCCAGCAGCCAGGAAGACAGGGAGGTTCGCAATCAGCCC.

CDR3 bases read: TGCGCCAGCAGAAGACTAGTCTCAGATACG. It yields the protein CASRRLVSDT. The complete CDR3 sequence is CASRRLVSDTQYF. V is TRBV4-1 and J is TRBJ2-3, with D tentatively TRBD2 (6 bases). The read finishes 3 residues shy of the CDR3 end, and the germline J gene is used to complete it. The CDR3 totals 13 residues. The germline V gene encodes CDR1 MGHRA and CDR2 YSYEKL. V lost 6 bases to trimming and J lost 4 bases, with 11 bases between them.

As regards this clone: The read stops 3 residues short of the end of the CDR3; the missing end is completed from the germline J gene. V is TRBV27 and J is TRBJ1-1; D is unresolved. V gave up 7 bases and J gave up 5 bases, with 20 bases separating them. There are 15 residues in the CDR3. Germline CDR1 reads MNHEY; CDR2 reads SMNVEV (reference sequence). CDR3 bases read: TGTGCCAGCACTAGATCCAAGTCGGGGAGTACTGAA. The encoded protein is CASTRSKSGSTE. The whole CDR3 protein is CASTRSKSGSTEAFF.

About this clone itself: Read coverage stops 3 residues before the CDR3 terminus; the germline J gene supplies the remainder. The chain employs TRBV18 and TRBJ2-1; the match to TRBD1 covers 7 bases. V was pared by 3 bases and J by 6 bases, with 5 bases of the junction left unmatched. The CDR3 covers 14 residues. The germline V gene encodes CDR1 KGHSH and CDR2 LQKENI. CDR3: CASSPPGQSNEQFF. The sequenced CDR3 bases are TGTGCCAGCTCACCCCCGGGACAGAGCAATGAG.

Incomplete CDR3 DNA: TGTGCCAGCAGCTTACGGGACAGCAAAGAGACC. It encodes CASSLRDSKET. The CDR3 in full is CASSLRDSKETQYF. The chain carries TRBV13 and TRBJ2-5; 7 nucleotides match TRBD1. Coverage ceases 3 residues before the CDR3 finishes, and the germline J gene fills in the end. The CDR3 contains 14 residues. CDR1 and CDR2 (germline): PRHDT, FYEKMQ (reference sequence). The V and J ends lost 2 bases and 3 bases, in that order; junction bases with no gene match: 3.

Of note for this clone: The read terminates 3 residues before the CDR3 end, so the remaining end is supplied by the germline J gene. This chain connects TRBV27 to TRBJ2-3; 7 nucleotides line up with TRBD1. The CDR3 consists of 14 residues. Per germline, CDR1 MNHEY and CDR2 SMNVEV (reference sequence). Trimming removed 6 bases from V and 7 bases from J; junction bases left unmatched: 10. The covered CDR3 bases are TGTGCCAGCAGCCTGGGACAGCCTCCAAATACG. Translated, it gives CASSLGQPPNT. The complete CDR3 reads CASSLGQPPNTQYF.

Comments on this clone: Coverage ceases 3 residues before the CDR3 finishes, and the germline J gene fills in the end. The genes are TRBV30 and TRBJ1-2; 8 bases fit TRBD1. The CDR3 has 14 residues. Germline V gene lookup returns CDR1 GTSNPN and CDR2 SVGIG (reference sequence). With 1 base clipped from V and 5 bases from J, the junction kept 6 bases outside the gene matches. CDR3 bases read: TGTGCCTGGAGTGGGACAGGGCCTCCATATGGC. Its translation is CAWSGTGPPYG. The entire CDR3 protein reads CAWSGTGPPYGYTF.